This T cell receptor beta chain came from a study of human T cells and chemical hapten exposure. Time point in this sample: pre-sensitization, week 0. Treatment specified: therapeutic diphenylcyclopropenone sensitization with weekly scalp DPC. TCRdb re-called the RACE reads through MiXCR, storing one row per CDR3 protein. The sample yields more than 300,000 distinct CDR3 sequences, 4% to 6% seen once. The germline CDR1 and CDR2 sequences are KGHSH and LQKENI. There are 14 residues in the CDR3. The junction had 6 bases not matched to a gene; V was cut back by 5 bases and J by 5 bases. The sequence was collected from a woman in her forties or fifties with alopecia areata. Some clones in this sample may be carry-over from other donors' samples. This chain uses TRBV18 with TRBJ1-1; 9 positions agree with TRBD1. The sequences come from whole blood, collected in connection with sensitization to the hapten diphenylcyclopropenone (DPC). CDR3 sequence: CASSAQGALTEAFF. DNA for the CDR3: TGTGCCAGCTCAGCACAGGGGGCGCTTACTGAAGCTTTCTTT.